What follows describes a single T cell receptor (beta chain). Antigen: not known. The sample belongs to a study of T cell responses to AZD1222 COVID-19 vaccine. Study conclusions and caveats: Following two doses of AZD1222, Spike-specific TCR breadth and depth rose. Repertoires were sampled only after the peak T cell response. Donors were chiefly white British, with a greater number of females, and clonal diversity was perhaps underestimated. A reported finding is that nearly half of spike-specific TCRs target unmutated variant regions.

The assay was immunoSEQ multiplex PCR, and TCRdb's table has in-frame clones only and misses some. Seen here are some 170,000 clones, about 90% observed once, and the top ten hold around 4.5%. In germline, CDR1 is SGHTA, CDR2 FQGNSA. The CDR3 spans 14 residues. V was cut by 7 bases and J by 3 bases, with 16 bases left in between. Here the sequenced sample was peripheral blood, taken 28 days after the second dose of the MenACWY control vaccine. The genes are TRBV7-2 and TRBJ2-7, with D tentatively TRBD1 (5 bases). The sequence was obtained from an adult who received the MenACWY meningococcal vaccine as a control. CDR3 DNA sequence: TGTGCCAGCACCTCCGGAGCAGGGAACTACGAGCAGTACTTC. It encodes CASTSGAGNYEQYF.